This TCR beta chain was retrieved from a study of identical twins. The study, taken as a whole, reports: Out-of-frame alpha sequences common to twins were enriched for low generation probability.

V was trimmed by 0 bases and J by 1 base, leaving 11 bases between them. CDR1 and CDR2 from the germline V gene are ENHRY and SYGVKD. The length of the CDR3 is 16 residues. TCRdb re-analysed the 5' RACE reads in MiXCR, keeping a single row per CDR3 protein. The sample carries some 570,000 distinct CDR3 sequences, about 20% recorded once. All donors comprised healthy Caucasians. As for this clonotype: Its antigen is unknown.

Another study also made use of these data, one on yellow fever vaccine responses in identical twins.

The specimen was CD4+ T cells sorted from blood. This TCR was recovered from a woman under 30 in good health. This sequence joins TRBV10-3 and TRBJ2-3; D might be TRBD2 (6 bases). The CDR3 is CAISESTGLRTDTQYF. CDR3 coding DNA: TGTGCCATCAGTGAGTCGACTGGACTACGCACAGATACGCAGTATTTT.